This T cell receptor beta chain was obtained from a study of blood T cell repertoires in COVID-19. The protocol was immunoSEQ multiplex PCR, while the TCRdb copy is restricted to in-frame clones and leaves out a portion. The table includes under 300,000 clones, around 86% detected once. Germline values: CDR1 LGHDT, CDR2 YNNKEL (reference sequence). The CDR3 has 18 residues. V dropped 2 bases and J dropped 0 bases, with 17 bases sitting between them. The TCR sequence derives from a man aged 25-40 years who had recovered from COVID-19. The sequencing input was peripheral blood. The chain couples TRBV3-1 (or the pseudogene TRBV3-2) to TRBJ2-4, with D perhaps matching TRBD2 (5 bases). The CDR3 here is CASSQRARIGLAKNIQYF. In DNA, the CDR3 is TGTGCCAGCAGCCAAAGGGCCCGGATAGGACTAGCCAAAAACATTCAGTACTTC.